Shown below are 6 T cell receptor beta chains from a single sample sequenced in a study of CD8 T cells in Susac syndrome (dated by TCRdb to the late 2010s). Library prep was done by the immunoSEQ multiplex PCR assay. RNA was extracted with the RNeasy kit and roughly 0.5 to 1 ug was reverse transcribed using random hexamers. Using fastp at Q25 and MiXCR, TCRdb reprocessed the public reads and kept productive beta chains. All rows with the same CDR3 protein become a single entry with the most common DNA and genes. This sample gives 170,000 or so distinct CDR3 sequences in total; roughly 94% of them show up just once. Clones ranked in the top ten supply around 0.094% of the sample. Sequences were obtained from CD4+ T cells from PBMCs. These receptors all stem from a human donor with Susac syndrome.

This chain links TRBV7-2 with TRBJ1-5; no clear D gene. Between the trimmed V and J ends, which lost 2 bases and 3 bases, there was a span of 11 bases. The CDR3 has 15 amino acids. Germline V CDR1 and CDR2: SGHTA, FQGNSA. CDR3 residues: CASSLWSGINQPQHF. The CDR3, as DNA: TGTGCCAGCAGCTTATGGTCGGGCATCAATCAGCCCCAGCATTTT.

The V gene is TRBV29-1, the J gene TRBJ2-5; possibly TRBD1 or TRBD2 for D (6 bases each). The V gene's germline CDR1 is SQVTM and CDR2 ANQGSEA. The CDR3 is 16 amino acids. V was trimmed by 0 bases and J by 0 bases, leaving 14 bases between them. CDR3 coding DNA: TGCAGCGTTGAAGATCCCGGGGGCAGGTACCAAGAGACCCAGTACTTC. Amino acids: CSVEDPGGRYQETQYF.

This chain links TRBV4-2 with TRBJ2-1; D may be TRBD2 (5 bases). This CDR3 comprises 15 residues. Trimming left V 3 bases short and J 11 bases short, with 20 bases between. Germline V gene data show CDR1 as LGHNA and CDR2 as YNFKEQ. The CDR3 is CASSHPQRDRAKQFF. CDR3 in DNA: TGTGCCAGCAGCCACCCCCAACGGGATAGGGCTAAGCAGTTCTTC.

V usage is TRBV4-2 and J usage is TRBJ1-1; a possible D gene is TRBD1 (6 bases). Between the trimmed V and J ends, which lost 4 bases and 1 base, there was a span of 10 bases. Germline-derived CDR1 and CDR2 are LGHNA and YNFKEQ. The CDR3 sequence is 14 residues long. The CDR3 DNA reads TGTGCCAGCAGCCGCGGACAGACGAACACTGAAGCTTTCTTT. This gives the protein CASSRGQTNTEAFF.

CDR3 amino acids: CASIEEPVADTQYF. The CDR3 DNA follows: TGTGCCAGCATTGAGGAACCCGTGGCAGATACGCAGTATTTT. The V and J genes are TRBV18 and TRBJ2-3, with D hard to call. The CDR3 loop spans 14 amino acids. From germline, CDR1 is KGHSH and CDR2 LQKENI. The ends were cut back, 8 bases at V and 4 bases at J, with 16 bases in the middle.

This rearrangement joins TRBV19 to TRBJ1-5; D is unclear. Germline V gives CDR1 LNHDA, CDR2 SQIVND (reference sequence). There are 13 residues in the CDR3. V lost 7 bases, J lost 2 bases, and 9 bases lay in between. The DNA for the CDR3 is TGTGCCAGTACATGGGGTGGCAATCAGCCCCAGCATTTT. Amino acids: CASTWGGNQPQHF.